This T cell receptor beta chain was retrieved from a study of T cell changes during pregnancy in multiple sclerosis (dated by TCRdb to the late 2010s). About the study as a whole: In women with multiple sclerosis, the researchers looked at how the T cell repertoire shifted as pregnancy progressed.

The library was prepared using the immunoSEQ multiplex PCR assay. TCRdb took over this immuneACCESS table, retaining in-frame rearrangements with V and J assigned. Such tables are incomplete; in checked studies, under half of the missing clones stem from an unresolved V gene, and the remainder is unexplained. This sample holds tens of thousands of clones; over 75% were observed only once. The ten largest make up less than 2.5% of the sample. As concerns this clone: Its cognate antigen has yet to be identified. Within one base of it there is no much larger clone, and no base qualities were kept.

Sequenced here: peripheral blood, sampled in the first trimester of pregnancy. This receptor was identified in a female donor in good health, enrolled as a control in a pregnancy study.

CDR3 protein: CASSRKGGGMDYGYTF. The DNA is TGTGCCAGCAGCCGGAAGGGCGGAGGGATGGACTATGGCTACACCTTC. The chain is encoded by TRBV13 joined to TRBJ1-2, with the D segment identity uncertain. Taken from the germline V gene (reference sequence), the CDR1 and CDR2 loops are PRHDT and FYEKMQ. Including the terminal cysteine and phenylalanine, the CDR3 comprises 16 residues. The only DNA kept is the CDR3, 48 bases in frame from the first base. Deletion took 5 bases off V and 3 bases off J, with a span of 19 bases between the germline ends.